Shown below are 26 T cell receptor beta chains from a single sample sequenced in a study of control samples from healthy donors and cancer patients. Data came from immunoSEQ multiplex PCR; TCRdb stores just in-frame clones and leaves some out. The sample yields roughly 150,000 clones, over 85% seen once. Sequenced material: blood. The receptors stem from a young man in good health.

The CDR3 sequence is CASSDAGAEAFF. CDR3 bases: TGTGCCAGCAGCGACGCGGGGGCTGAAGCTTTCTTT. V and J are TRBV6-5 and TRBJ1-1, with a possible D match to TRBD1 (5 bases). Germline loops: CDR1 MNHEY, CDR2 SVGAGI. This CDR3 has 12 residues. V was trimmed by 6 bases and J by 6 bases, leaving 11 bases between them.

The chain employs TRBV5-5 and TRBJ1-1; D gene ambiguous. Trimming removed 5 bases from V and 1 base from J, with 9 bases in between. The CDR3 is 13 amino acids. CDR1 is SGHKS, CDR2 YYEKEE, per germline (reference sequence). CDR3 sequence reads: CASSVEGNTEAFF. DNA of the CDR3: TGTGCCAGCAGTGTGGAGGGGAACACTGAAGCTTTCTTT.

As regards this clone: Different DNA sequences within this sample yield the same CDR3. V gene TRBV10-3 combines with J gene TRBJ1-2, with TRBD1 as a possible D gene (6 bases). Per the germline V gene, CDR1 is ENHRY and CDR2 is SYGVKD. The CDR3 consists of 13 residues. V gave up 5 bases and J gave up 2 bases, with 9 bases separating them. The CDR3 reads CAISSDRNYGYTF. DNA for the CDR3: TGTGCCATCAGTTCGGACAGAAACTATGGCTACACCTTC.

This chain connects TRBV3-1 (or the pseudogene TRBV3-2) to TRBJ2-3; D ambiguous. The CDR3 spans 13 residues. Trimming stripped 5 bases from V and 6 bases from J, with 12 bases between. Germline lookup yields CDR1 LGHDT and CDR2 YNNKEL (reference sequence). In DNA form, the CDR3 reads TGTGCCAGCAGCAATGGTGGGTCTGATACGCAGTATTTT. Its protein product is CASSNGGSDTQYF.

The V call is TRBV4-2, the J call TRBJ2-7, with 10 bases matching TRBD2. CDR1 is LGHNA and CDR2 is YNFKEQ in the germline V gene. The CDR3 loop spans 16 amino acids. V shed 4 bases, J shed 5 bases, and the junction held 11 bases outside the gene matches. CDR3 loop: CASSRRLAGGENEQYF. DNA for the CDR3: TGTGCCAGCAGCCGCCGACTAGCGGGTGGGGAGAACGAGCAGTACTTC.

The gene calls are TRBV6-5 and TRBJ1-3; TRBD1 might be the D (5 bases). Germline CDR1 MNHEY, CDR2 SVGAGI. This CDR3 is 13 amino acids long. Trimming shortened V by 5 bases and J by 4 bases, and 9 bases separated the two germline ends. CDR3: CASSRGVGNTIYF. In DNA, the CDR3 is TGTGCCAGCAGTCGGGGGGTCGGAAACACCATATATTTT.

V is TRBV6-2 or TRBV6-3 and J is TRBJ1-2; D gene uncertain. V gave up 4 bases and J gave up 7 bases, with 31 bases separating them. Looked up from germline, CDR1 is MNHEY and CDR2 is SVGEGT. There are 19 residues in the CDR3. CDR3 amino acids: CASSCPPRLWGGRCFGYTF. CDR3 DNA sequence: TGTGCCAGCAGTTGCCCTCCACGGCTGTGGGGAGGTCGGTGTTTTGGCTACACCTTC.

This clone is a singleton in its sample. The V call is TRBV5-1, the J call TRBJ1-1; 12 bases align to TRBD1. V was clipped by 1 base and J by 6 bases; unmatched bases: 7. This CDR3 spans 16 amino acids. CDR1 SGHRS and CDR2 YFSETQ come from the germline V gene. Written as DNA, the CDR3 is TGCGCCAGCAGCTTGAGCGTGGGACAGGGGGCCTCTGAAGCTTTCTTT. Protein: CASSLSVGQGASEAFF.

J is TRBJ2-3 and V is TRBV19, with 9 bases aligning to TRBD2. CDR1 is LNHDA, CDR2 SQIVND, per germline (reference sequence). The CDR3 runs to 15 residues. Trimming at V came to 7 bases and at J to 2 bases, leaving 7 bases not matched to a gene. The CDR3 protein is CASMSASGTTDTQYF. CDR3 bases: TGTGCCAGTATGTCTGCTAGCGGGACCACAGATACGCAGTATTTT.

About this clone: The same CDR3 also results from other DNA sequences found in this sample. The chain is built from TRBV30 and TRBJ1-1; a weak D match, TRBD1 (5 bases). Deletions cut 0 bases from V and 1 base from J, with 6 bases between. From germline, CDR1 is GTSNPN and CDR2 SVGIG (reference sequence). This CDR3 is 13 amino acids long. The CDR3 sequence is CAWSVGGNTEAFF. As DNA, the CDR3 is TGTGCCTGGAGTGTTGGGGGGAACACTGAAGCTTTCTTT.

CDR3 bases: TGTGCCAGCAGCTCCTCGACAGGGTCGAGTACAGATACGCAGTATTTT. Its translation is CASSSSTGSSTDTQYF. This chain links TRBV5-6 with TRBJ2-3; 7 positions agree with TRBD1. Germline trimming cut 3 bases from V and 3 bases from J; bases unmatched to any gene: 10. The germline V gene has CDR1 SGHDT and CDR2 YYEEEE. This CDR3 comprises 16 residues.

The genes are TRBV30 and TRBJ1-5; the D gene is possibly TRBD1 (5 bases). CDR1 and CDR2 (germline): GTSNPN, SVGIG (reference sequence). This CDR3 has 13 residues. The germline V and J ends were trimmed by 4 bases and 7 bases, with 14 bases remaining between them. The CDR3 bases are TGTGCCTGGACCGGAGGGGAGGGGCAGCCCCAGCATTTT. It is translated as CAWTGGEGQPQHF.

The V and J genes are TRBV29-1 and TRBJ2-6; 10 bases map to TRBD1. CDR1 is SQVTM, CDR2 ANQGSEA, per germline. The CDR3 is 17 amino acids. V lost 6 bases to trimming and J lost 2 bases; unmatched junction nucleotides: 10. The CDR3 DNA is TGCAGCGTCATCTTCCGGGACAGGGGAACTGGGGCCAACGTCCTGACTTTC. It specifies CSVIFRDRGTGANVLTF.

The rearrangement links TRBV30 to TRBJ1-6; possible D gene TRBD1, 5 bases. CDR1 is GTSNPN and CDR2 is SVGIG in the germline V gene (reference sequence). The CDR3 contains 13 residues. Trimming took 5 bases from V and 10 from J, leaving 15 bases between them. The CDR3 DNA reads TGTGCCTGGTCTATCGGGCAGGGCTCACCCCTCCACTTT. This codes for CAWSIGQGSPLHF.

In its sample, this clone was seen once. The chain combines TRBV7-2 with TRBJ1-3; 7 bases agree with TRBD1. The junction had 3 bases not matched to a gene; V was cut back by 5 bases and J by 2 bases. Looked up from germline, CDR1 is SGHTA and CDR2 is FQGNSA. This CDR3 is 14 amino acids long. Here the CDR3 reads CASSIGTAGNTIYF. The CDR3 DNA reads as TGTGCCAGCAGCATCGGGACAGCTGGAAACACCATATATTTT.

The rearrangement joins TRBV20-1 to TRBJ1-4, with 8 bases matching TRBD1. This CDR3 spans 11 amino acids. Germline assignment: CDR1 DFQATT and CDR2 SNEGSKA (reference sequence). Here the CDR3 DNA reads TGCAGGGTACAGGGGGGTGAAAAACTGTTTTTT. Translated: CRVQGGEKLFF.

The DNA for the CDR3 is TGCGCCAGCAGCTTCGATAACAATCCTGAAGCTTTCTTT. Encoded protein: CASSFDNNPEAFF. This chain joins TRBV5-1 and TRBJ1-1; D is undetermined. Trimming took off 2 bases at V and 6 bases at J, with 11 bases between the two ends. CDR3 length equals 13 residues. Germline V gene data show CDR1 as SGHRS and CDR2 as YFSETQ.

This chain connects TRBV11-2 to TRBJ2-3; D call uncertain. This CDR3 region has 16 residues. The germline V and J ends were trimmed by 1 base and 1 base, with 12 bases remaining between them. Germline CDR1 is SGHAT and CDR2 is FQNNGV. The CDR3 sequence: CASSLAGRPRTDTQYF. The CDR3 DNA follows: TGTGCCAGCAGCTTAGCAGGCCGGCCTCGCACAGATACGCAGTATTTT.

V gene TRBV5-6 combines with J gene TRBJ2-2; TRBD1 matches at 12 bases. The germline V gene encodes CDR1 SGHDT and CDR2 YYEEEE. Trimming removed 4 bases from V and 4 bases from J; junction bases left unmatched: 5. This CDR3 spans 16 amino acids. The CDR3 spells CASSGDRGQVTGELFF. The CDR3, as DNA: TGTGCCAGCAGCGGGGACAGGGGGCAGGTCACCGGGGAGCTGTTTTTT.

This clone was found once. The V and J genes are TRBV11-2 and TRBJ2-3; 7 bases align to TRBD2. Trimming cost V 2 bases and J 4 bases; bases outside gene matches: 3. The CDR3 is made up of 14 amino acids. CDR1 SGHAT and CDR2 FQNNGV come from the germline V gene. The CDR3 is CASSLYGGSDTQYF. DNA of the CDR3: TGTGCCAGCAGCTTATACGGGGGGTCAGATACGCAGTATTTT.

The J gene is TRBJ1-5, the V gene TRBV6-6; D is undetermined. The CDR3 is made up of 13 amino acids. Trimming cost V 7 bases and J 11 bases, with 18 bases left between them. Looked up from germline, CDR1 is MNHNY and CDR2 is SVGAGI (reference sequence). The DNA for the CDR3 is TGTGCCAGCAAAGTCCAGGACTCGATGGCCCAGCATTTT. This encodes CASKVQDSMAQHF.

The chain employs TRBV29-1 and TRBJ1-2; the match to TRBD1 covers 7 bases. The CDR3 spans 15 residues. CDR1 and CDR2 (germline): SQVTM, ANQGSEA. The trim removed 5 bases at V and 3 bases at J, leaving 12 bases unmatched. CDR3 DNA: TGCAGCGTTAATCGGTGGACAGGAGGCGACTATGGCTACACCTTC. Protein: CSVNRWTGGDYGYTF.

The chain combines TRBV10-2 with TRBJ1-2; no firm D call. V was cut by 0 bases and J by 1 base, with 6 bases left in between. The CDR3 contains 14 residues. Germline loops: CDR1 WSHSY, CDR2 SAAADI. CDR3 DNA: TGCGCCAGCAGTGAGTCTCACAGTAACTATGGCTACACCTTC. Translated: CASSESHSNYGYTF.

The V call is TRBV7-3, the J call TRBJ2-7; maybe TRBD2 (6 bases). Trimming cost V 5 bases and J 2 bases, with 13 bases left between them. CDR3 length: 14 residues. The germline V gene encodes CDR1 SGHTA and CDR2 FQGTGA. The CDR3 loop is CASSLGGGAYEQYF. Written as DNA, the CDR3 is TGTGCCAGCAGCCTCGGGGGTGGCGCCTACGAGCAGTACTTC.

CDR3 residues: CASILSSRGYGYTF. The DNA of the CDR3 is TGTGCCAGCATCCTATCTTCAAGGGGGTATGGCTACACCTTC. The gene calls are TRBV28 and TRBJ1-2, with a possible D match to TRBD1 (6 bases). V was cut by 7 bases and J by 5 bases, with 17 bases left in between. Germline loops: CDR1 MDHEN, CDR2 SYDVKM. This CDR3 region has 14 residues.

The rearrangement uses TRBV2 and TRBJ1-1, with TRBD1 as a possible D gene (5 bases). Between the trimmed V and J ends, which lost 5 bases and 1 base, there was a span of 11 bases. The CDR3 extends over 14 amino acids. CDR1 is SNHLY, CDR2 FYNNEI, per germline. CDR3 sequence reads: CASSFRQTNTEAFF. CDR3 sequence (DNA): TGTGCCAGCAGTTTTAGACAGACGAACACTGAAGCTTTCTTT.